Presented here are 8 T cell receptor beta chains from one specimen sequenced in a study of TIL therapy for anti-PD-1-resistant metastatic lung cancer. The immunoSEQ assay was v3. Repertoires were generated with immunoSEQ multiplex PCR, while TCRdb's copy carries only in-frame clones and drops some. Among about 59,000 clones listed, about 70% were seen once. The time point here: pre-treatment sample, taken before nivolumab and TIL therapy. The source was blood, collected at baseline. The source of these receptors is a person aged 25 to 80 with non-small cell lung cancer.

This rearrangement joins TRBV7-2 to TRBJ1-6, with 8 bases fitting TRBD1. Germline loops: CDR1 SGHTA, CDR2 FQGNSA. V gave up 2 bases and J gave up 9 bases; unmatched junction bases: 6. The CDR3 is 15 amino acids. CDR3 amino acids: CASSLNSGQVSPLHF. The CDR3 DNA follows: TGTGCCAGCAGCTTAAACTCGGGACAGGTTTCACCCCTCCACTTT.

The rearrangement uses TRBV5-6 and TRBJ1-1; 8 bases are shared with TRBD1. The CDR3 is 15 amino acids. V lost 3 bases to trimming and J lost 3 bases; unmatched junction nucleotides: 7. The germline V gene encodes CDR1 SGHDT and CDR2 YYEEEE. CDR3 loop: CASSSLDREDTEAFF. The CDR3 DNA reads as TGTGCCAGCAGCTCCTTGGACAGGGAGGACACTGAAGCTTTCTTT.

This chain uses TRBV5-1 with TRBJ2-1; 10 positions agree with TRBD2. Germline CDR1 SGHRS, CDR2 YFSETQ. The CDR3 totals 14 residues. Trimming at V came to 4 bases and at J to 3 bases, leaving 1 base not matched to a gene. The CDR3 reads CASSERGGYNEQFF. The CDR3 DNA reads TGCGCCAGCAGCGAGCGGGGGGGCTACAATGAGCAGTTCTTC.

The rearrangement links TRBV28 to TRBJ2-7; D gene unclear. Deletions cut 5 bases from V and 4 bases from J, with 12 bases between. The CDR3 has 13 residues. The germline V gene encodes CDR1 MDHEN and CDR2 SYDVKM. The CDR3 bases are TGTGCCAGCAGTACATCACAGAGGTACGAGCAGTACTTC. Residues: CASSTSQRYEQYF.

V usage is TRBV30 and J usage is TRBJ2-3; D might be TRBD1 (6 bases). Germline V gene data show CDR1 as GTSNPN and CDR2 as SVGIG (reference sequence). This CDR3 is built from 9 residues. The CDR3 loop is CKGADTQYF. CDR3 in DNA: TGTAAGGGGGCAGATACGCAGTATTTT.

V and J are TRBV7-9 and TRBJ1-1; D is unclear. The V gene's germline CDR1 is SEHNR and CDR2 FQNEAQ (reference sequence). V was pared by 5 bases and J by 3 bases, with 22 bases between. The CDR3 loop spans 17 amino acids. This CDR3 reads CASSKTAALGPDTEAFF. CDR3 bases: TGTGCCAGCAGCAAAACGGCAGCCCTGGGTCCCGACACTGAAGCTTTCTTT.

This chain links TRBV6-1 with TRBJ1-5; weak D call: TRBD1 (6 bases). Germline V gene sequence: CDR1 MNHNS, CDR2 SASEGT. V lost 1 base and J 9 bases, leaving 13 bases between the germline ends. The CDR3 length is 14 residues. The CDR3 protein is CASSEVQGLGPQHF. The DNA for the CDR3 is TGTGCCAGCAGTGAAGTACAGGGCTTGGGGCCCCAGCATTTT.

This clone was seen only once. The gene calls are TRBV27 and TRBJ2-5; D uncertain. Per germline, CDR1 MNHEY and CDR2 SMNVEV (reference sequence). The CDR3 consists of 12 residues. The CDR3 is CVVKSRSETQYF. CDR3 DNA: TGTGTCGTAAAATCACGTTCTGAGACCCAGTACTTC.